The source of this T cell receptor beta chain is a study of PD-L1 blockade in urothelial cancer. Study context: The researchers analyzed blood 3 weeks (second dose) and 6 weeks after treatment start.

As for time point: pretreatment peripheral blood. Each patient contributed between 1 and 8 total time points of blood mononuclear cells, pretreatment and during treatment. CDR1 and CDR2 from the germline V gene are SGHRS and YFSETQ. The V gene lost 5 bases and the J gene lost 0 bases, with 9 bases spanning the gap. This CDR3 is 13 amino acids long. Clones were read by immunoSEQ multiplex PCR, and TCRdb kept only the in-frame ones, dropping some. The sample records 55,000 to 85,000 clones, 80% to 85% being singletons. This chain uses TRBV5-1 with TRBJ2-7; D might be TRBD1 (6 bases). The sample in question was PBMCs, obtained around atezolizumab (anti-PD-L1) treatment. The origin of this receptor is a woman in her sixties or seventies with urothelial cancer. Here the CDR3 DNA reads TGCGCCAGCAGTGGACAGTTCTCCTACGAGCAGTACTTC. Translated, it gives CASSGQFSYEQYF.